This T cell receptor beta chain was identified in a study of response to subunit inactivated influenza vaccine. Whole-study results and caveats: It was the authors' suggestion that each seasonal influenza vaccination recruits few new T cells.

One entry per CDR3 protein results from TCRdb running MiXCR on the RT-PCR reads. The sample consists of about 480,000 distinct CDR3 sequences, about 25% of them appearing once. This clonotype was recorded a few times. What it binds is not known. This clonotype was obtained from a man in his forties or fifties who received an inactivated influenza vaccine. The sequences come from CD4+ T cells sorted from PBMCs, collected less than 6 days after vaccination.

CDR3 protein: CASSVFGSEAEQFF. In DNA, the CDR3 is TGTGCCAGCAGCGTCTTCGGATCAGAGGCTGAGCAGTTCTTC. The chain combines TRBV3-1 with TRBJ2-1, with D uncertain. Germline V gives CDR1 LGHDT, CDR2 YNNKEL (reference sequence). The ends were cut back, 5 bases at V and 9 bases at J, with 17 bases in the middle. The CDR3 has 14 amino acids.